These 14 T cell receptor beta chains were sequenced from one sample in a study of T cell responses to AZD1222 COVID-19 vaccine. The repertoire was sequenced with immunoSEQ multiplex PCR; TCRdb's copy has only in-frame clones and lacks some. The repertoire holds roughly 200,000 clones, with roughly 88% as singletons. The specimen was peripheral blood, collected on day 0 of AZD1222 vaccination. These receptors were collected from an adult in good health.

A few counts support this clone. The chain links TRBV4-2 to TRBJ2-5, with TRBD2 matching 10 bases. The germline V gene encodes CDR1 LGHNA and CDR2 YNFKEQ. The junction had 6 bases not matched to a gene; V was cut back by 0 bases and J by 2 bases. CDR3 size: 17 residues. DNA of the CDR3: TGTGCCAGCAGCCAAGAAACGTCTAGCGGGGGTCAAGAGACCCAGTACTTC. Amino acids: CASSQETSSGGQETQYF.

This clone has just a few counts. CDR3: CASTPSGGAISGNTIYF. The CDR3 DNA reads as TGTGCCAGTACACCCTCAGGAGGGGCCATCTCTGGAAACACCATATATTTT. The V and J genes are TRBV19 and TRBJ1-3, with D possibly being TRBD1 (5 bases). CDR3 length: 17 amino acids. From germline, CDR1 is LNHDA and CDR2 SQIVND (reference sequence). Trimming removed 7 bases from V and 0 bases from J, with 19 bases in between.

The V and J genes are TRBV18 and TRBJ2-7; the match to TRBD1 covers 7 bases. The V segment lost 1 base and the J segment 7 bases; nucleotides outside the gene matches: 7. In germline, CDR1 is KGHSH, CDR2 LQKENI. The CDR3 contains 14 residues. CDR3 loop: CASSPQGAGLEQYF. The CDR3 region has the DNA TGTGCCAGCTCACCACAGGGGGCAGGGCTGGAGCAGTACTTC.

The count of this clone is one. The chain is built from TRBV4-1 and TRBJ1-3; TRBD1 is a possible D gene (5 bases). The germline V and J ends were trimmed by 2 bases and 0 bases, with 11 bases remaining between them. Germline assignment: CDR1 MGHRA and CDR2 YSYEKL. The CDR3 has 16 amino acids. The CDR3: CASSQIRVASGNTIYF. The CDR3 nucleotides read TGCGCCAGCAGCCAAATCAGGGTAGCCTCTGGAAACACCATATATTTT.

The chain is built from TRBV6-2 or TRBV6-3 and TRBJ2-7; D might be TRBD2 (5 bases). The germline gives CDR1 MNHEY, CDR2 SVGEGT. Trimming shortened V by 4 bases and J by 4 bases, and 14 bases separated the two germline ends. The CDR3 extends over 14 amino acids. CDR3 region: CASSFGLPKYEQYF. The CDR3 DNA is TGTGCCAGCAGTTTCGGACTCCCCAAATACGAGCAGTACTTC.

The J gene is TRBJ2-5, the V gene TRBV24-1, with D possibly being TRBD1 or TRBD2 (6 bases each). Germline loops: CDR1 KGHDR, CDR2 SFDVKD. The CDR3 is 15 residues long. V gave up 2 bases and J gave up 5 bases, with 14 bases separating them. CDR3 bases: TGTGCCACCAGTGATTCTACGGGGGCCGGGGAGACCCAGTACTTC. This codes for CATSDSTGAGETQYF.

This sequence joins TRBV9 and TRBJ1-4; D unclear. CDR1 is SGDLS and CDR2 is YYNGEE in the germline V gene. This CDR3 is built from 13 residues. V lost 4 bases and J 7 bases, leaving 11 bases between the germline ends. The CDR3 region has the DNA TGTGCCAGCAGCTTCCGCCCAGGTGAAAAACTGTTTTTT. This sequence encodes CASSFRPGEKLFF.

CDR3 DNA: TGTGCCAGCAGTTACTCGTGGACGGGCTCCTACGAGCAGTACTTC. This translates into CASSYSWTGSYEQYF. The rearrangement links TRBV6-5 to TRBJ2-7, with D unclear. V lost 0 bases and J 0 bases, leaving 9 bases between the germline ends. Germline CDR1 is MNHEY and CDR2 is SVGAGI. The CDR3 extends over 15 amino acids.

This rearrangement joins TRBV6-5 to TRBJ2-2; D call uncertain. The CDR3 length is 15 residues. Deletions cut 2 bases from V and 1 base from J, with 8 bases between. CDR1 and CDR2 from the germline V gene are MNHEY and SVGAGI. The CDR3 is CASSYVVQNTGELFF. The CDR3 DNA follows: TGTGCCAGCAGTTACGTGGTCCAGAACACCGGGGAGCTGTTTTTT.

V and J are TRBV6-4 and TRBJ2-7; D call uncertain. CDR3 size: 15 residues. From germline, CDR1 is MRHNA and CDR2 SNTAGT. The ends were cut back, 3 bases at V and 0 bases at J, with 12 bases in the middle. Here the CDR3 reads CASSEWRKGSYEQYF. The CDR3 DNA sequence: TGTGCCAGCAGTGAATGGCGTAAGGGCTCCTACGAGCAGTACTTC.

The CDR3 spells CASSYTGAGEAFF. DNA for the CDR3: TGCGCCAGCAGCTACACAGGGGCTGGTGAAGCTTTCTTT. This chain connects TRBV5-1 to TRBJ1-1; 7 bases are a match to TRBD1. The V gene's germline CDR1 is SGHRS and CDR2 YFSETQ. Unmatched junction bases numbered 6, after V lost 3 bases and J lost 7 bases. This CDR3 comprises 13 residues.

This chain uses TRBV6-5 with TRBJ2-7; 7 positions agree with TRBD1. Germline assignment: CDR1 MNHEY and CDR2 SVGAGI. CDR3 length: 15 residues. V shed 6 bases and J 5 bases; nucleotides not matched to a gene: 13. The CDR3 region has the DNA TGTGCCAGCAGCAAACATCTCGGGACAGCCAACGAGCAGTACTTC. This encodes CASSKHLGTANEQYF.

The CDR3 bases are TGTGCCAGCAGGCCCTCGGGGGGTGGCGATACGCAGTATTTT. Its protein is CASRPSGGGDTQYF. The rearrangement uses TRBV2 and TRBJ2-3, with TRBD2 identical over 7 bases. The CDR3 consists of 14 residues. With V trimmed by 6 bases and J by 6 bases, 9 bases remained unmatched. Germline V gives CDR1 SNHLY, CDR2 FYNNEI.

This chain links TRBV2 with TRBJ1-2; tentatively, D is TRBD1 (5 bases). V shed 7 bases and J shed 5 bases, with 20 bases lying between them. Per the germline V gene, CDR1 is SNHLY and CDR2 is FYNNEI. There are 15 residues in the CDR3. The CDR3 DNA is TGTGCCAGCATCATCCTCCTTGACAGCCAATATGGCTACACCTTC. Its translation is CASIILLDSQYGYTF.